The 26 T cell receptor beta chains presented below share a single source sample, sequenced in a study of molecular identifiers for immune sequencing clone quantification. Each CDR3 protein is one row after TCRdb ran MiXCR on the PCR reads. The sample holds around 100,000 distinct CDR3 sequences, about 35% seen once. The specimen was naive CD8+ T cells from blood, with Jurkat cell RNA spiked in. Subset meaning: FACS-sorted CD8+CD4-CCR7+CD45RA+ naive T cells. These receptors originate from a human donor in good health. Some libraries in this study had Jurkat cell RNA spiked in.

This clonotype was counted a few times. For the CDR3, the DNA is TGTGCCAGCAACTCCATTCCGGAGACCCAGTACTTC. Its translation: CASNSIPETQYF. This chain links TRBV13 with TRBJ2-5; D is unresolved. V lost 7 bases and J 5 bases, leaving 11 bases between the germline ends. CDR1 is PRHDT, CDR2 FYEKMQ, per germline (reference sequence). This CDR3 comprises 12 residues. The full variable domain, its missing parts supplied by reference TRBV13 and TRBJ2-5, is AAGVIQSPRHLIKEKRETATLKCYPIPRHDTVYWYQQGPGQDPQFLISFYEKMQSDKGSIPDRFSAQQFSDYHSELNMSSLELGDSALYFCASNSIPETQYFGPGTRLLVL.

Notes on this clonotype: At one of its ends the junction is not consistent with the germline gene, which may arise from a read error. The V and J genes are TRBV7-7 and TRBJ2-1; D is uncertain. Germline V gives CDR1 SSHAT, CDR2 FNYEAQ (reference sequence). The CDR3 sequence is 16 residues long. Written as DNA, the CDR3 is TGTGCTAGCAGCGCCTCGCCTTTGCCCTCCTACAATGAGCGGTTCTTC. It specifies CASSASPLPSYNERFF.

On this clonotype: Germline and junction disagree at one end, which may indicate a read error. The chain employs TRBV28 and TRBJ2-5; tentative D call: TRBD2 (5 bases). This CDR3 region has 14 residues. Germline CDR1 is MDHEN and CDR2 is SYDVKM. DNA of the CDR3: TGTGCCTCCAGCGGAGGTCTTGACCAGGAGACCCAGTACTTC. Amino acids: CASSGGLDQETQYF.

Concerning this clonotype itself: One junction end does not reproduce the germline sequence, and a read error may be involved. The CDR3 spells CSTSDLVRGGDTQYF. The CDR3 region has the DNA TGTTCCACCAGTGATTTAGTCAGGGGCGGAGATACGCAGTATTTT. The chain has TRBV24-1 and TRBJ2-3; weak D call: TRBD1 (6 bases). This CDR3 is built from 15 residues. The germline CDR1 and CDR2 sequences are KGHDR and SFDVKD.

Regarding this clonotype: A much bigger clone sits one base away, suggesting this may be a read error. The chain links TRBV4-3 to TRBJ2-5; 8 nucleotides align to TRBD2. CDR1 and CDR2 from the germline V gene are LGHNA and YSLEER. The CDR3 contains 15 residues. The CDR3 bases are TGCGCCAGCCGCCAAGGCGGGAGGCAGGTAGAGACCCAGTACTTC. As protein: CASRQGGRQVETQYF.

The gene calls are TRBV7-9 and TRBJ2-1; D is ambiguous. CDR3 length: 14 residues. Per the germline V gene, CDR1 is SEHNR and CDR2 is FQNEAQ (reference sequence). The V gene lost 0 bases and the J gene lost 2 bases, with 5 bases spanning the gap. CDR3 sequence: CASSLAGTYNEQFF. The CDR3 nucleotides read TGTGCCAGCAGCTTAGCGGGAACCTACAATGAGCAGTTCTTC.

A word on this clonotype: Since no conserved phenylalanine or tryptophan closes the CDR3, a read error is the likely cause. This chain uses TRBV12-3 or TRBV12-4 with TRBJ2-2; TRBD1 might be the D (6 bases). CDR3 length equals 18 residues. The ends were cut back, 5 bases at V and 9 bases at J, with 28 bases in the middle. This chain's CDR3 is CASSVRPGAGVFSWELFV. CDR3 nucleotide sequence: TGTGCCAGCAGTGTGAGGCCTGGGGCAGGGGTTTTTAGTTGGGAGCTGTTTGTT.

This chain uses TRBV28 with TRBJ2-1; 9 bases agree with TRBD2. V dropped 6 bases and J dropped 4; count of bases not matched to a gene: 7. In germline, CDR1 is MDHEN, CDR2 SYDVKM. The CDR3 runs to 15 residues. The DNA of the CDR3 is TGTGCCAGCAGACCCGGGACTAGCCGATACAATGAGCAGTTCTTC. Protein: CASRPGTSRYNEQFF. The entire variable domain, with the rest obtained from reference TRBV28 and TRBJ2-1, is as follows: DVKVTQSSRYLVKRTGEKVFLECVQDMDHENMFWYRQDPGLGLRLIYFSYDVKMKEKGDIPEGYSVSREKKERFSLILESASTNQTSMYLCASRPGTSRYNEQFFGPGTRLTVL.

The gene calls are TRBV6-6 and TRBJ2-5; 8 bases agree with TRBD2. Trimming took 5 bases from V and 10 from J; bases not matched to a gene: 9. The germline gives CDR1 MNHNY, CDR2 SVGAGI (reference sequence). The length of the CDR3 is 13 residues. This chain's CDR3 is CASSPYVRGDQYF. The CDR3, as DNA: TGTGCCAGCAGTCCATACGTGCGGGGGGACCAGTACTTC.

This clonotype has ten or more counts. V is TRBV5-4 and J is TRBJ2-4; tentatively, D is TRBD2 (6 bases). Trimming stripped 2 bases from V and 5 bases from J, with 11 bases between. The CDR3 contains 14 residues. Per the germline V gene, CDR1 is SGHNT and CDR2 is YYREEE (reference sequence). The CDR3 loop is CASSLEGRQNIQYF. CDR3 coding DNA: TGTGCCAGCAGCTTAGAAGGGAGGCAAAACATTCAGTACTTC.

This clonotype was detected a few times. The CDR3 reads CASSVPEDNTEAFF. CDR3 in DNA: TGTGCCAGCAGCGTACCCGAGGACAACACTGAAGCTTTCTTT. This chain connects TRBV9 to TRBJ1-1; D gene ambiguous. The V end was cut by 1 base, the J end by 2 bases, with 9 bases between. CDR1 and CDR2 from the germline V gene are SGDLS and YYNGEE. The CDR3 spans 14 residues.

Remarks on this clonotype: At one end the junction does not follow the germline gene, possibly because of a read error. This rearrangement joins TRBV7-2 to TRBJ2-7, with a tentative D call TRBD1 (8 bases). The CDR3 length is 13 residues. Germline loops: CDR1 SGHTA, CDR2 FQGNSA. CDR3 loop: CASSLDTGGEPYF. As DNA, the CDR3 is TGTGCCAGCAGCTTAGATACAGGGGGGGAGCCGTACTTC.

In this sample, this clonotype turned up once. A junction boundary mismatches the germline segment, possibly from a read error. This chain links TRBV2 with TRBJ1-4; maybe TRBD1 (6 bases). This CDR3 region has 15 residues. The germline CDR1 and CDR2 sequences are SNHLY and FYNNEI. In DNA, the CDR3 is TGTGCCAGCAGTGAATTACACAGGGCTGCTGAAAAACTGCTTTTT. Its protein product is CASSELHRAAEKLLF.

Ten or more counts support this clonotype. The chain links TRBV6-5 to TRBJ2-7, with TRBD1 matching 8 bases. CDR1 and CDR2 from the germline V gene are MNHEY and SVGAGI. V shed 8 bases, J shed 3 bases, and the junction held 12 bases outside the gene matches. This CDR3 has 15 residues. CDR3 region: CASRGYTGGNYEQYF. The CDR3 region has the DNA TGTGCCAGCCGGGGGTATACAGGGGGAAACTACGAGCAGTACTTC.

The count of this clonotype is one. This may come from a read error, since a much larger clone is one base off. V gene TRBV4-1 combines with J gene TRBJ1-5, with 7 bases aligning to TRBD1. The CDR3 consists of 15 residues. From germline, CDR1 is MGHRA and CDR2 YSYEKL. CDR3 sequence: CASSQVQGHNQPQQF. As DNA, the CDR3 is TGCGCCAGCAGCCAGGTACAGGGGCATAATCAGCCCCAGCAATTT.

CDR3 DNA: TGTGCCAGCAGTTTTGGCAGTCCCCACGAGCAGTACTTC. This sequence encodes CASSFGSPHEQYF. The chain carries TRBV12-3 or TRBV12-4 and TRBJ2-7; D is unresolved. V lost 3 bases, J lost 5 bases, and 11 bases lay in between. The CDR3 is 13 amino acids.

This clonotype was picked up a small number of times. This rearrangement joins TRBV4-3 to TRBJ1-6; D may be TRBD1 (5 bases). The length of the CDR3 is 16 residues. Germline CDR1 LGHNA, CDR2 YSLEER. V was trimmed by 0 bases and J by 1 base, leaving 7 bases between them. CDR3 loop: CASSQDQGSYNSPLHF. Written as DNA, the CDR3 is TGCGCCAGCAGCCAAGACCAGGGATCCTATAATTCACCCCTCCACTTT.

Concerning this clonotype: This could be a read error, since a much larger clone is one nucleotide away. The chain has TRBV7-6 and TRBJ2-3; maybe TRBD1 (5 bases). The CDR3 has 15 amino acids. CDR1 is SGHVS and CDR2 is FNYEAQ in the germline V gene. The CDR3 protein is CASSLVETLTDTLYF. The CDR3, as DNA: TGTGCCAGCAGCTTAGTAGAGACTTTGACAGATACGCTGTATTTT. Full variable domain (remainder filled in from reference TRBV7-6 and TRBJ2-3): GAGVSQSPRYKVTKRGQDVALRCDPISGHVSLYWYRQALGQGPEFLTYFNYEAQQDKSGLPNDRFSAERPEGSISTLTIQRTEQRDSAMYRCASSLVETLTDTLYFGPGTRLTVL.

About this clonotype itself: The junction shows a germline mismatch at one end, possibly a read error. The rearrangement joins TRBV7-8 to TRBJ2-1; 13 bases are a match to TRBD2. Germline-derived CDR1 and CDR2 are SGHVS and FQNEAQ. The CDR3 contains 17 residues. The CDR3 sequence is CAGSRTSGSPSYNEQFF. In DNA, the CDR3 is TGTGCCGGCAGCAGGACTAGCGGGAGCCCCTCCTACAATGAGCAGTTCTTC.

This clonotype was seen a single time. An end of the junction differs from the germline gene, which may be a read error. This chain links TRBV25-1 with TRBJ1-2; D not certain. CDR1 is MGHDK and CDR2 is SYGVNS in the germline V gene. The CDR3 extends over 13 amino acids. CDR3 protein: CASGETATYGYTF. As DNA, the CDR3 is TGTGCCAGCGGTGAGACCGCAACGTATGGCTACACCTTC.

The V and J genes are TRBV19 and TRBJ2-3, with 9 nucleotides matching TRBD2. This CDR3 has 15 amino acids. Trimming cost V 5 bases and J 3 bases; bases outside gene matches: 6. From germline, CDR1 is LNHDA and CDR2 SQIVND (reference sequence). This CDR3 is CASSLRLAVTDTQYF. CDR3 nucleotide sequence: TGTGCCAGTAGTCTTAGACTAGCGGTAACAGATACGCAGTATTTT.

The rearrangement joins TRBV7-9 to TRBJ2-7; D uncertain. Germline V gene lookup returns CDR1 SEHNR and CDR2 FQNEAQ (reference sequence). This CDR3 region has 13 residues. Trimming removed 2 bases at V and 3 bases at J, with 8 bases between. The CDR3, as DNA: TGTGCCAGCAGCTTACGAAGTTACTACGAGCAGTACTTC. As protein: CASSLRSYYEQYF.

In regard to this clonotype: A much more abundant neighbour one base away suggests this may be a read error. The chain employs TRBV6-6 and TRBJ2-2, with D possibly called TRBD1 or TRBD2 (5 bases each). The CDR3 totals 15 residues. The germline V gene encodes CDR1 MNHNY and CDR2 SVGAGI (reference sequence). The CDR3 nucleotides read TGTGCCAGCAGTTATGTACAGGCTTATAACGGGGAGCTGATTTTT. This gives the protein CASSYVQAYNGELIF.

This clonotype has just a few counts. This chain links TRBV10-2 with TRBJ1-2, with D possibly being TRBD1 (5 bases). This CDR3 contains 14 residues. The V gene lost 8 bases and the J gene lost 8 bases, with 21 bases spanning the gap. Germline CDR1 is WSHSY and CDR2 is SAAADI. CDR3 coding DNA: TGCGCCAGCCGACAGAGAACCGCGAGTGAGGGCTACACCTTC. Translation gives CASRQRTASEGYTF.

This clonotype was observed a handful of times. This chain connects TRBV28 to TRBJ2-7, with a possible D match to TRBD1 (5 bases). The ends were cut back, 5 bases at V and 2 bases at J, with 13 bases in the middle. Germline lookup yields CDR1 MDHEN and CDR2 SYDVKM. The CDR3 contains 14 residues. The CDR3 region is CASSQIGVPYEQYF. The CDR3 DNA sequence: TGTGCCAGCAGTCAAATAGGGGTCCCCTACGAGCAGTACTTC.

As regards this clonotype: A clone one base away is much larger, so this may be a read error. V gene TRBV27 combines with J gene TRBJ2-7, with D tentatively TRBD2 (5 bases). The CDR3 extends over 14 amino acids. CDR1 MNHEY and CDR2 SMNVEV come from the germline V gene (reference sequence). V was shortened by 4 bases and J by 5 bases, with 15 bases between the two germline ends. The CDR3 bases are TGTGCCAGCAGTTCCGGGGTCAGGTTGGACGAGCAGTACTTC. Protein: CASSSGVRLDEQYF.